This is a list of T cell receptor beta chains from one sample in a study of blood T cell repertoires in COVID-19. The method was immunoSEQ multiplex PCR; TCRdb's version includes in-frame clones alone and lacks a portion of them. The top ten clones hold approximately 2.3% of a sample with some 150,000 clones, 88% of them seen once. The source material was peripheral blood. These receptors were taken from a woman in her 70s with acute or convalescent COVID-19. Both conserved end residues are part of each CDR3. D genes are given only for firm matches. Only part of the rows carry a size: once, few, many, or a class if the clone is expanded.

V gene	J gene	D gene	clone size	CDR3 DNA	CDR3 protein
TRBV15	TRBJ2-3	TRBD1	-	TGTGCCACCAGCCCACCCCCCCGGACAGGGTCAATAGATACGCAGTATTTT	CATSPPPRTGSIDTQYF
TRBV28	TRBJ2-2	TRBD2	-	TGTGCCAGCGGACTTTGGGACGGGGGGGTTTACACCGGGGAGCTGTTTTTT	CASGLWDGGVYTGELFF
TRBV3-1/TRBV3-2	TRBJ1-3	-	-	TGTGCCAGCAGCCAAGGGGGGGCTGGAAACACCATATATTTT	CASSQGGAGNTIYF
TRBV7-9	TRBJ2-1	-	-	TGTGCCAGCAGCTTTCAGGGTTTGGATGAGCAGTTCTTC	CASSFQGLDEQFF
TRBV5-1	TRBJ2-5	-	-	TGCGCCAGCAGCTTGTTTCGGGGAGCCCAAGAGACCCAGTACTTC	CASSLFRGAQETQYF
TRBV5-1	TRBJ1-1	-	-	TGCGCCAGCAGCCCGTCGTGGAGGGGGAACACTGAAGCTTTCTTT	CASSPSWRGNTEAFF
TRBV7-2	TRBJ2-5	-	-	TGTGCCAGCAGCCGCCAAGAGACCCAGTACTTC	CASSRQETQYF
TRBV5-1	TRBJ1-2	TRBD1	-	TGCGCCAGCAGGTACCCCGGGACAGGGGAAAACTATGGCTACACCTTC	CASRYPGTGENYGYTF
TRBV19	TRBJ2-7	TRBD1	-	TGTGCCAGTAAATTGCAGGGGGACGCCTACGAGCAGTACTTC	CASKLQGDAYEQYF
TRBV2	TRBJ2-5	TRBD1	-	TGTGCCAGCAGCGTGGACAGGGGGCGGGAGACCCAGTACTTC	CASSVDRGRETQYF
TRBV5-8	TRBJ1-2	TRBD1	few	TGTGCCAGCACGTCCCGGGACAGGGCCGGCTACACCTTC	CASTSRDRAGYTF
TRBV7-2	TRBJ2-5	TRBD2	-	TGTGCCAGCAGCTTTGGCCTAGCGGGGGTAACCTACCAAGAGACCCAGTACTTC	CASSFGLAGVTYQETQYF
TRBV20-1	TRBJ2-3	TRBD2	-	TGCAGTGCTAGTACTAGCGGGGCTTTCGATACGCAGTATTTT	CSASTSGAFDTQYF
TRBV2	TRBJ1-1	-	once	TGTGCCAGCGGGAGGGAGAACATGAACACTGAAGCTTTCTTT	CASGRENMNTEAFF
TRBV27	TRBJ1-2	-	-	-	CASSTSWALGGYTF
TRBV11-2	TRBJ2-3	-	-	TGTGCCAGCAGCTTAACCCCGCGGAGACCCACAGATACGCAGTATTTT	CASSLTPRRPTDTQYF